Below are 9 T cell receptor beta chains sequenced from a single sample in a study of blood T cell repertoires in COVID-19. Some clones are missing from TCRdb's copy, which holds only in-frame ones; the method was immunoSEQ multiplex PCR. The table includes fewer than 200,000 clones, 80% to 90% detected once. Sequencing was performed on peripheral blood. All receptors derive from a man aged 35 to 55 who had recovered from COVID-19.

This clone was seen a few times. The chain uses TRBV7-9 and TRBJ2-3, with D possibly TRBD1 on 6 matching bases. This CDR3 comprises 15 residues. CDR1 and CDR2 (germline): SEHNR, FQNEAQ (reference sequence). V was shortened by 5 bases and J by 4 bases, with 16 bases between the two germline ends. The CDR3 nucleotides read TGTGCCAGCAGCACCCCGCAGGGGCCCGCAGATACGCAGTATTTT. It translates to CASSTPQGPADTQYF.

The CDR3 is CASSLLGGRETQYF. For the CDR3, the DNA is TGTGCCAGCAGTTTATTGGGGGGGCGGGAGACCCAGTACTTC. The chain uses TRBV27 and TRBJ2-5, with a tentative D call TRBD2 (7 bases). Deletions cut 1 base from V and 5 bases from J, with 11 bases between. Germline CDR1 and CDR2: MNHEY and SMNVEV (reference sequence). This CDR3 contains 14 residues.

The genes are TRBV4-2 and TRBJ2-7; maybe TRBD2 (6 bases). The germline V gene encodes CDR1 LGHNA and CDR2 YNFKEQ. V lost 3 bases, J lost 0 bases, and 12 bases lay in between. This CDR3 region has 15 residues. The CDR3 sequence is CASSHSGQTSYEQYF. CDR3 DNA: TGTGCCAGCAGCCATAGCGGCCAAACCTCCTACGAGCAGTACTTC.

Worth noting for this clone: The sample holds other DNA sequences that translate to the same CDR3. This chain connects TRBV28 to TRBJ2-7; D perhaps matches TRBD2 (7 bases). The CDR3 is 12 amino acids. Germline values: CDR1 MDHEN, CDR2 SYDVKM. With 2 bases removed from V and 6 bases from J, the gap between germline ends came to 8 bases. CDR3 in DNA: TGTGCCAGCAGTTTACGGGGGGCCGAGCAGTACTTC. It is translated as CASSLRGAEQYF.

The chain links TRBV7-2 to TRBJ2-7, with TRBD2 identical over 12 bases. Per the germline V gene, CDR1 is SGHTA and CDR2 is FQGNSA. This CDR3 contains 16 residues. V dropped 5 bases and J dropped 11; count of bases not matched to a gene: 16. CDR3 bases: TGTGCCAGCAGCATCGGACTAGCGGGGACCCCCTTCCGGGAGTACTTC. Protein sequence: CASSIGLAGTPFREYF. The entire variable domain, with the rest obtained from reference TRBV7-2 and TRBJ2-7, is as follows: GAGVSQSPSNKVTEKGKDVELRCDPISGHTALYWYRQSLGQGLEFLIYFQGNSAPDKSGLPSDRFSAERTGGSVSTLTIQRTQQEDSAVYLCASSIGLAGTPFREYFGPGTRLTVT.

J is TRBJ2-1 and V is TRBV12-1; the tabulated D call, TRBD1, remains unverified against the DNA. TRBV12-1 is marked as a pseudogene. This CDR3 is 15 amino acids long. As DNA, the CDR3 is TGTGCCAGCAGCACCCTGGGACAGAACTACAATGAGCAGTTCTTC. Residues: CASSTLGQNYNEQFF.

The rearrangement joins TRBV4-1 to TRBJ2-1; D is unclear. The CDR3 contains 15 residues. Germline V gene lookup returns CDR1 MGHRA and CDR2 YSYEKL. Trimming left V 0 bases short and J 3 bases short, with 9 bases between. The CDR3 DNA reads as TGCGCCAGCAGCCAAGATATTGGCAGCTACAATGAGCAGTTCTTC. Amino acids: CASSQDIGSYNEQFF.

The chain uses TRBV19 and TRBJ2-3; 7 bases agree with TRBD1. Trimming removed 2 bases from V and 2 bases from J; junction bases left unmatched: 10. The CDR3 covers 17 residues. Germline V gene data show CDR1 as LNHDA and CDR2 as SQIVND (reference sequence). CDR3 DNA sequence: TGTGCCAGTAGTATATCTCTGACAGGGAGTATCACAGATACGCAGTATTTT. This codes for CASSISLTGSITDTQYF.

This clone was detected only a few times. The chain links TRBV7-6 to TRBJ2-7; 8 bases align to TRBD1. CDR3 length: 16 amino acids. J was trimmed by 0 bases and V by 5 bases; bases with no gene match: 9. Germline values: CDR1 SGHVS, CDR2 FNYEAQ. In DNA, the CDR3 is TGTGCCAGCAGCCGTGTTACAGGGGGAAGCTCCTACGAGCAGTACTTC. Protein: CASSRVTGGSSYEQYF.